The 21 T cell receptor beta chains listed next were all sequenced from one sample in a study of blood T cell repertoires in COVID-19. Generated by immunoSEQ multiplex PCR, the TCRdb table keeps only in-frame clones and is missing some. The table lists fewer than 350,000 clones, around 86% of them singletons. The sequenced material came from PBMCs or T cells enriched from blood (not recorded which). Receptors originate from a man aged 60 to 69 who had recovered from COVID-19.

The chain couples TRBV4-3 to TRBJ2-5; TRBD1 aligns across 7 bases. This CDR3 has 15 amino acids. With 0 bases clipped from V and 7 bases from J, the junction kept 8 bases outside the gene matches. Germline V gene sequence: CDR1 LGHNA, CDR2 YSLEER. Here the CDR3 reads CASSQDRTRQGTQYF. DNA for the CDR3: TGCGCCAGCAGCCAAGATCGTACCAGACAGGGGACCCAGTACTTC.

This chain links TRBV4-1 with TRBJ1-1; TRBD1 is a possible D gene (5 bases). V lost 0 bases and J lost 1, with 9 bases in between. The CDR3 covers 15 residues. The germline CDR1 and CDR2 sequences are MGHRA and YSYEKL. DNA for the CDR3: TGCGCCAGCAGCCAAGAGACAGTTAAGAACACTGAAGCTTTCTTT. It translates to CASSQETVKNTEAFF.

The rearrangement joins TRBV6-1 to TRBJ2-4; 16 nucleotides line up with TRBD2. Germline V gene data show CDR1 as MNHNS and CDR2 as SASEGT. This CDR3 is 22 amino acids long. Germline trimming cut 0 bases from V and 11 bases from J; bases unmatched to any gene: 22. CDR3 in amino acids: CASSEAQPGLAGGPGFSSVQYF. The CDR3 DNA reads as TGTGCCAGCAGTGAAGCCCAACCGGGACTAGCGGGAGGGCCAGGATTTTCTAGCGTTCAGTACTTC.

The V call is TRBV7-3, the J call TRBJ2-7; the match to TRBD2 covers 7 bases. Germline V gene lookup returns CDR1 SGHTA and CDR2 FQGTGA. Losses at the gene ends were 2 bases for V and 2 bases for J; bases not matched to a gene: 3. There are 14 residues in the CDR3. CDR3 sequence reads: CASSLEGGPYEQYF. CDR3 DNA sequence: TGTGCCAGCAGCTTAGAGGGAGGGCCCTACGAGCAGTACTTC.

The rearrangement uses TRBV18 and TRBJ1-1; 7 bases map to TRBD1. The germline V gene has CDR1 KGHSH and CDR2 LQKENI. The CDR3 is 15 amino acids. Unmatched junction bases numbered 8, after V lost 6 bases and J lost 1 base. The CDR3 nucleotides are TGTGCCAGCTCGGATTCGGGACAGCCGAACACTGAAGCTTTCTTT. As protein: CASSDSGQPNTEAFF.

The chain joins TRBV9 to TRBJ2-1; D unclear. V lost 0 bases and J lost 2, with 9 bases in between. There are 15 residues in the CDR3. The germline V gene has CDR1 SGDLS and CDR2 YYNGEE. The CDR3 loop is CASSVGPVPYNEQFF. The CDR3 region has the DNA TGTGCCAGCAGCGTAGGTCCGGTCCCCTACAATGAGCAGTTCTTC.

The chain employs TRBV5-5 and TRBJ1-5; D gene unclear. The germline V gene encodes CDR1 SGHKS and CDR2 YYEKEE (reference sequence). Between the trimmed V and J ends, which lost 2 bases and 7 bases, there was a span of 19 bases. This CDR3 region has 16 residues. CDR3 DNA: TGTGCCAGCAGCTTTGGACTGAGTAATCTGGGGCAGCCCCAGCATTTT. Translation: CASSFGLSNLGQPQHF.

The chain joins TRBV14 to TRBJ1-1; 9 positions match TRBD1. This CDR3 region has 14 residues. V trimming: 0 bases; J trimming: 12 bases; junction bases outside the gene matches: 8. Germline-derived CDR1 and CDR2 are SGHDN and FVKESK. This CDR3 reads CASSQDQTGGMTFF. CDR3 coding DNA: TGTGCCAGCAGCCAAGATCAGACAGGGGGGATGACTTTCTTT.

This sequence joins TRBV3-1 (or the pseudogene TRBV3-2) and TRBJ2-1, with D hard to call. Germline V CDR1 and CDR2: LGHDT, YNNKEL (reference sequence). The length of the CDR3 is 15 residues. Trimming removed 1 base at V and 6 bases at J, with 13 bases between. CDR3 residues: CASSQGLPRVNEQFF. In DNA, the CDR3 is TGTGCCAGCAGCCAAGGTCTACCCCGGGTCAATGAGCAGTTCTTC.

The chain has TRBV11-2 and TRBJ2-3, with 8 bases identical to TRBD1. The V and J ends lost 5 bases and 0 bases, in that order; junction bases with no gene match: 7. This CDR3 has 16 amino acids. CDR1 and CDR2 from the germline V gene are SGHAT and FQNNGV. Written as DNA, the CDR3 is TGTGCCAGCAGCAGACAGGGGTCTTCTAGCACAGATACGCAGTATTTT. It is translated as CASSRQGSSSTDTQYF.

The V call is TRBV21-1, the J call TRBJ1-3; the D call in the table, TRBD1, was not verified against the DNA. TRBV21-1 represents a pseudogene. The CDR3 extends over 16 amino acids. As DNA, the CDR3 is TGTGCCAGCAGCCCTATAGGGGGAAACTCTGGAAACACCATATATTTT. This codes for CASSPIGGNSGNTIYF.

This chain uses TRBV12-3 or TRBV12-4 with TRBJ1-5; D gene ambiguous. The ends were cut back, 4 bases at V and 9 bases at J, with 13 bases in the middle. CDR3 length: 13 amino acids. CDR3 in DNA: TGTGCCAGCAGTTCAGACGGAAGAGGGCCCCAGCATTTT. Translated, it gives CASSSDGRGPQHF.

The V gene is TRBV3-1 (or the pseudogene TRBV3-2), the J gene TRBJ2-1; 7 bases are a match to TRBD2. The CDR3 runs to 16 residues. The germline CDR1 and CDR2 sequences are LGHDT and YNNKEL (reference sequence). The V gene end was trimmed by 4 bases and the J gene end by 3 bases; junction bases not matched to a gene: 9. CDR3 loop: CASSPPGERGYNEQFF. CDR3 nucleotides: TGTGCCAGCAGCCCCCCCGGCGAGCGGGGCTACAATGAGCAGTTCTTC.

The CDR3 reads CASSQDRGIGEQYF. The CDR3 nucleotides read TGTGCCAGCAGCCAGGACAGGGGTATCGGCGAGCAGTACTTC. The chain recombines TRBV7-2 with TRBJ2-7; 9 bases map to TRBD1. V shed 5 bases and J 6 bases; nucleotides not matched to a gene: 8. The CDR3 has 14 amino acids. The germline V gene encodes CDR1 SGHTA and CDR2 FQGNSA.

The CDR3 sequence: CASSPRTGGDNEKLFF. CDR3 DNA sequence: TGTGCCAGCAGCCCCCGGACAGGGGGGGACAATGAAAAACTGTTTTTT. The V call is TRBV5-4, the J call TRBJ1-4; 10 bases line up with TRBD1. After removal of 4 bases from V and 5 bases from J, the junction contained 8 bases not matched to a gene. Germline V gene lookup returns CDR1 SGHNT and CDR2 YYREEE (reference sequence). This CDR3 has 16 amino acids.

J is TRBJ1-1 and V is TRBV24-1, with a weak D call TRBD1 (6 bases). The CDR3 sequence is 14 residues long. Looked up from germline, CDR1 is KGHDR and CDR2 is SFDVKD. Trimming removed 3 bases from V and 6 bases from J, with 13 bases in between. The CDR3 nucleotides read TGTGCCACCAGTGATCCCCTCAGGGGCCCTGAAGCTTTCTTT. Its protein is CATSDPLRGPEAFF.

The V gene is TRBV9, the J gene TRBJ2-5, with D perhaps matching TRBD2 (5 bases). Trimming shortened V by 4 bases and J by 7 bases, and 17 bases separated the two germline ends. The CDR3 is 14 residues long. Per germline, CDR1 SGDLS and CDR2 YYNGEE. The DNA of the CDR3 is TGTGCCAGCAGCCCGGCGGGTGCCCGCCGGACCCAGTACTTC. Protein product: CASSPAGARRTQYF.

V is TRBV15 and J is TRBJ2-5; possible D gene TRBD2, 5 bases. There are 16 residues in the CDR3. Germline values: CDR1 LNHNV, CDR2 YYDKDF (reference sequence). V lost 1 base and J lost 1, with 13 bases in between. CDR3 loop: CATSRGGGSSQETQYF. DNA of the CDR3: TGTGCCACCAGCAGAGGAGGTGGGAGCTCCCAAGAGACCCAGTACTTC. Full variable domain (missing parts from reference TRBV15 and TRBJ2-5): DAMVIQNPRYQVTQFGKPVTLSCSQTLNHNVMYWYQQKSSQAPKLLFHYYDKDFNNEADTPDNFQSRRPNTSFCFLDIRSPGLGDTAMYLCATSRGGGSSQETQYFGPGTRLLVL.

This clone has only one observation. The V call is TRBV5-6, the J call TRBJ2-7; 9 bases align to TRBD1. This CDR3 comprises 17 residues. From germline, CDR1 is SGHDT and CDR2 YYEEEE. Trimming removed 3 bases from V and 5 bases from J; junction bases left unmatched: 15. The CDR3 DNA reads TGTGCCAGCAGCTCAACCCCCTCGGGGACAGGGTCCCACGAGCAGTACTTC. It encodes CASSSTPSGTGSHEQYF.

This rearrangement joins TRBV19 to TRBJ2-2; 8 bases align to TRBD2. Trimming cost V 2 bases and J 3 bases; bases outside gene matches: 11. Germline V CDR1 and CDR2: LNHDA, SQIVND (reference sequence). This CDR3 is 18 amino acids long. CDR3 residues: CASSISPASGPYTGELFF. CDR3 nucleotides: TGTGCCAGTAGTATAAGCCCCGCTAGCGGGCCTTACACCGGGGAGCTGTTTTTT.

The V gene is TRBV11-2, the J gene TRBJ1-3, with D perhaps TRBD1 (6 bases). The CDR3 sequence is 15 residues long. Germline loops: CDR1 SGHAT, CDR2 FQNNGV. V lost 6 bases and J lost 0, with 12 bases in between. The DNA for the CDR3 is TGTGCCAGCAGTCCCACAGGGTCCTCTGGAAACACCATATATTTT. Protein: CASSPTGSSGNTIYF.